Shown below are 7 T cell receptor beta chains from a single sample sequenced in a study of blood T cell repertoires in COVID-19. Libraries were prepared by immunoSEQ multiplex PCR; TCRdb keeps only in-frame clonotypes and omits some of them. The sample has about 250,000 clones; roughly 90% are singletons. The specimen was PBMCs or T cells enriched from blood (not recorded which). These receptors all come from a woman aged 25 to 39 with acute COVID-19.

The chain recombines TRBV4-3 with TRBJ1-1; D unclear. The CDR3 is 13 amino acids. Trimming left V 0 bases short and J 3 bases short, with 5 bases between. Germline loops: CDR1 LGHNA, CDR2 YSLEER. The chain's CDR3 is CASSQDRYTEAFF. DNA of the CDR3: TGCGCCAGCAGCCAAGATCGGTACACTGAAGCTTTCTTT.

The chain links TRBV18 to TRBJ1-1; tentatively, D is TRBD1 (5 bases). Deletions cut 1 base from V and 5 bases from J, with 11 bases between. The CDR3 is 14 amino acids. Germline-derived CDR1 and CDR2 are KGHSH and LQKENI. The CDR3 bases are TGTGCCAGCTCACCACGAACCGGGGGGACTGAAGCTTTCTTT. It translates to CASSPRTGGTEAFF.

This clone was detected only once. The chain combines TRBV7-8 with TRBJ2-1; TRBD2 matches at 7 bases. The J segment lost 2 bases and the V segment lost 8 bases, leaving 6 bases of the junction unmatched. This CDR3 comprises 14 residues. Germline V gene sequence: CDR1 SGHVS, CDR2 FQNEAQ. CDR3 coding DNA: TGTGCCAGCCGCCTCGGGAGGACCTACAATGAGCAGTTCTTC. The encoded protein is CASRLGRTYNEQFF.

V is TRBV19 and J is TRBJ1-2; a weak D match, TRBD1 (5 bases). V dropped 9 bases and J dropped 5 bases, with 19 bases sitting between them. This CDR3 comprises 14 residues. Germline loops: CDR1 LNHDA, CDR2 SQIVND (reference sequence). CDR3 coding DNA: TGTGCCAGCACCGTGGGGCACACCCTATATGGCTACACCTTC. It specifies CASTVGHTLYGYTF.

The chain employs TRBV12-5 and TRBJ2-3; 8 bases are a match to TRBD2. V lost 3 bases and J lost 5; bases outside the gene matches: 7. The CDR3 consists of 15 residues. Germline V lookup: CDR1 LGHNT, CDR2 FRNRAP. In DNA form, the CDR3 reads TGTGCTAGTGGTTTCGGAGCGGGGGAGGAAGATACGCAGTATTTT. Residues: CASGFGAGEEDTQYF.

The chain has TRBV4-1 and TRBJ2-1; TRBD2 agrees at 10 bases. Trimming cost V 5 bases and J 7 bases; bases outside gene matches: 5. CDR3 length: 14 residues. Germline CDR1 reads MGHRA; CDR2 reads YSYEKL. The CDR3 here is CASSSAGGLNEQFF. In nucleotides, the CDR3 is TGCGCCAGCAGCTCAGCGGGGGGGCTTAATGAGCAGTTCTTC.

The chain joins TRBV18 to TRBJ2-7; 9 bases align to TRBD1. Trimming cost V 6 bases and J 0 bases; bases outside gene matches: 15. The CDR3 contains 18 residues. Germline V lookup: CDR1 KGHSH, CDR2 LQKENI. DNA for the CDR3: TGTGCCAGCTCCTCGACGCCCCCAACAGGGGGCTCCTCCTACGAGCAGTACTTC. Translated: CASSSTPPTGGSSYEQYF.